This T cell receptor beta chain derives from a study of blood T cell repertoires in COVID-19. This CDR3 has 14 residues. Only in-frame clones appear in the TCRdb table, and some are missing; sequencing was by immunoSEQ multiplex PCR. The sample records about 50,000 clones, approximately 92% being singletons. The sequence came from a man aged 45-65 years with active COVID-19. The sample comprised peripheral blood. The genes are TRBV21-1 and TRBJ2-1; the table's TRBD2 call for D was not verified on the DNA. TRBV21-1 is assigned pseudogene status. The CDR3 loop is CASPPRAGGNEQFF. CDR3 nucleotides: TGTGCCAGCCCGCCGAGGGCGGGAGGCAATGAGCAGTTCTTC.